These 8 T cell receptor beta chains share one sample of origin, sequenced in a study of blood T cells in healthy people across ages. Alongside a J-beta primer mix, a sample-barcoded 5' primer served in a second PCR lasting about 7 to 11 cycles. TCRdb recomputed calls from the 5' RACE reads with MiXCR, one row per CDR3 protein. Of hundreds of thousands of distinct CDR3 sequences in the sample, about 43% were seen once. Input material: blood. The receptors were sampled from an elderly man in good health.

The V gene is TRBV7-7, the J gene TRBJ2-3; 9 positions match TRBD1. CDR3 length: 16 residues. Germline V CDR1 and CDR2: SSHAT, FNYEAQ (reference sequence). The CDR3 reads CVSSSAPGQGVGTQYF. In nucleotides, the CDR3 is TGTGTTAGCAGCTCGGCCCCGGGACAGGGAGTCGGTACGCAGTATTTT.

The chain employs TRBV20-1 and TRBJ2-7, with 9 nucleotides matching TRBD1. TRBJ2-5 matches the DNA end more closely, so the J call is doubtful. Germline CDR1 DFQATT, CDR2 SNEGSKA (reference sequence). The CDR3 consists of 14 residues. Here the CDR3 reads CSASGGQGLGTQYF. The CDR3 DNA reads as TGCAGTGCTTCAGGGGGACAGGGACTCGGGACCCAGTACTTC.

The chain uses TRBV28 and TRBJ2-5; the D is unclear. The V gene lost 8 bases and the J gene lost 5 bases, with 9 bases spanning the gap. The CDR3 sequence is 11 residues long. The germline CDR1 and CDR2 sequences are MDHEN and SYDVKM. The CDR3 here is CASPGRETQYF. CDR3 sequence (DNA): TGTGCCAGCCCGGGTCGGGAGACCCAGTACTTC.

This clonotype appeared a few times. The chain is built from TRBV2 and TRBJ2-1, with 7 positions matching TRBD2. V gave up 3 bases and J gave up 12 bases; unmatched junction bases: 8. Per germline, CDR1 SNHLY and CDR2 FYNNEI. The CDR3 covers 13 residues. CDR3 bases: TGTGCCAGCAGTGAGGGGGGGAGCCCCAGGCAGTTCTTC. Residues: CASSEGGSPRQFF.

The chain is built from TRBV3-1 and TRBJ1-1; TRBD1 matches at 7 bases. V shed 8 bases, J shed 3 bases, and the junction held 12 bases outside the gene matches. Per germline, CDR1 LGHDT and CDR2 YNNKEL (reference sequence). The CDR3 is made up of 15 amino acids. The CDR3 DNA reads TGTGCCAGCCTCGGGGAGGGGGCGAGGGACACTGAAGCTTTCTTT. It specifies CASLGEGARDTEAFF.

The chain is built from TRBV7-2 and TRBJ1-5; no clear D gene. The germline gives CDR1 SGHTA, CDR2 FQGNSA. The CDR3 runs 12 residues. V was trimmed by 3 bases and J by 3 bases, leaving 3 bases between them. The CDR3 DNA sequence: TGTGCCAGCAGCTTTCTCAATCAGCCCCAGCATTTT. Its translation is CASSFLNQPQHF.

This clonotype showed up just a few times. J is TRBJ2-1 and V is TRBV20-1, with D perhaps TRBD1 or TRBD2 (6 bases each). The germline CDR1 and CDR2 sequences are DFQATT and SNEGSKA (reference sequence). V lost 8 bases and J lost 2, with 13 bases in between. The CDR3 loop spans 13 amino acids. CDR3 nucleotides: TGCAGTCTGGGGGGCCGCGCCTACAATGAGCAGTTCTTC. Residues: CSLGGRAYNEQFF.

The genes are TRBV10-1 and TRBJ2-5, with D tentatively TRBD1 (6 bases). CDR3 size: 14 residues. Between the trimmed V and J ends, which lost 5 bases and 7 bases, there was a span of 17 bases. Germline V gives CDR1 WNHNN, CDR2 SYGVQD (reference sequence). The CDR3 loop is CASSPQGTRMTQYF. The CDR3 nucleotides read TGCGCCAGCAGTCCACAGGGCACTCGGATGACCCAGTACTTC.